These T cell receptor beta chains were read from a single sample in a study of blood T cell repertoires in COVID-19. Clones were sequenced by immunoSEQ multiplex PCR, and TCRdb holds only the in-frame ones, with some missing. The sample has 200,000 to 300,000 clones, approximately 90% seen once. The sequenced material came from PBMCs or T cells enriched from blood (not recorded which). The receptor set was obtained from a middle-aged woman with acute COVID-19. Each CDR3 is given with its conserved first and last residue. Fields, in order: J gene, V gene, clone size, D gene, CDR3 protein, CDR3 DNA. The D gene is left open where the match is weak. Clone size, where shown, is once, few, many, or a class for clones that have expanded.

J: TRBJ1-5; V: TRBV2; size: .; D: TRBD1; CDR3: CASSSPGGGNQPQHF; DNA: TGTGCCAGCAGTTCGCCAGGGGGTGGCAATCAGCCCCAGCATTTT
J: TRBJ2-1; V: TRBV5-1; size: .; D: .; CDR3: CASSFGTSGNEQFF; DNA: TGCGCCAGCAGCTTTGGAACGAGCGGCAATGAGCAGTTCTTC
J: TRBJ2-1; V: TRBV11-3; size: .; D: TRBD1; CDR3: CASSFMGRGQGNEQFF; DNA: TGTGCCAGCAGCTTCATGGGAAGGGGGCAGGGGAATGAGCAGTTCTTC
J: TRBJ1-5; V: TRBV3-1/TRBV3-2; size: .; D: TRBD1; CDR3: CASSHHKGQGRNSNQPQHF; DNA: TGTGCCAGCAGCCACCATAAAGGACAGGGGCGAAATAGCAATCAGCCCCAGCATTTT
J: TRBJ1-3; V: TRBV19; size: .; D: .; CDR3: CASSREGLSSGNTIYF; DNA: TGTGCCAGTAGTCGGGAGGGACTAAGCTCTGGAAACACCATATATTTT
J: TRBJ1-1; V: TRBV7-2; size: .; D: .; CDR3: CASSLSGVTAFF; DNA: TGTGCCAGCAGCCTTTCAGGGGTGACGGCTTTCTTT
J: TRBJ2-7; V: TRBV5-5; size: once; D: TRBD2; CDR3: CASSLALAGAFTYEQYF; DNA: TGTGCCAGCAGCTTGGCTCTAGCGGGAGCCTTCACCTACGAGCAGTACTTC
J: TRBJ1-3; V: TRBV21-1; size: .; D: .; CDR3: CARRGCGNTIYF; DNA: TGTGCCAGAAGGGGATGTGGAAACACCATATATTTT
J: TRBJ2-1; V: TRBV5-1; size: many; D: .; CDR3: CASSLEHHEQFF; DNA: TGCGCCAGCAGCTTGGAGCATCATGAGCAGTTCTTC
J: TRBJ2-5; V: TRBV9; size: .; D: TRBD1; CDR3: CASSAGTVQETQYF; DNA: TGTGCCAGCAGCGCTGGGACAGTCCAAGAGACCCAGTACTTC
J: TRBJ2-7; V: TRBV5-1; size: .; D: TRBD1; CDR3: CASSLLTVGQGNNEQYF; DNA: TGCGCCAGCAGCTTACTAACCGTAGGACAGGGGAACAACGAGCAGTACTTC
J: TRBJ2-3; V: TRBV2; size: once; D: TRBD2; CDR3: CASPGGSSGTIDTQYF; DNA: TGTGCCAGCCCCGGGGGGTCTAGCGGGACGATTGATACGCAGTATTTT
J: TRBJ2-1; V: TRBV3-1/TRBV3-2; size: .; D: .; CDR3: CASSAAERSYNEQFF; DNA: TGTGCCAGCAGCGCCGCGGAGCGCTCCTACAATGAGCAGTTCTTC
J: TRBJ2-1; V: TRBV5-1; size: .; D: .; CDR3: CASSFVGSSYNEQFF; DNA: TGCGCCAGCAGCTTTGTCGGGAGCTCCTACAATGAGCAGTTCTTC
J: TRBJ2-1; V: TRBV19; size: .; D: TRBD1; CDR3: CASSRWFAGQAYNEQFF; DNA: TGTGCCAGTAGTCGCTGGTTTGCGGGACAGGCTTACAATGAGCAGTTCTTC
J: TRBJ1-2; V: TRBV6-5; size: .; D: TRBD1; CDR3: CASRKQGQPVYGYTF; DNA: TGTGCCAGCAGAAAACAGGGACAGCCGGTCTATGGCTACACCTTC
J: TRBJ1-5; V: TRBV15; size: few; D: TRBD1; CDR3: CATSRSYDRDGRQPQHF; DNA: TGTGCCACCAGCAGGAGCTATGACAGGGATGGGCGTCAGCCCCAGCATTTT
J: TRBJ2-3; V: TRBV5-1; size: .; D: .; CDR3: CASRPRADTDTQYF; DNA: TGCGCCAGCAGACCCAGGGCGGACACAGATACGCAGTATTTT
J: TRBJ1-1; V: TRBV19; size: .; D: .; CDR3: CASSPPGLGGTEAFF; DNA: TGTGCCAGTAGTCCACCGGGACTTGGCGGCACTGAAGCTTTCTTT
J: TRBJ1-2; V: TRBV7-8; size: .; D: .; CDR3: CASSVAGGFYGYTF; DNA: TGTGCCAGCAGCGTAGCCGGGGGTTTCTATGGCTACACCTTC
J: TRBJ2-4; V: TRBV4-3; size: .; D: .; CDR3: CASSQAQAAKNIQYF; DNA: TGCGCCAGCAGCCAAGCCCAGGCAGCCAAAAACATTCAGTACTTC
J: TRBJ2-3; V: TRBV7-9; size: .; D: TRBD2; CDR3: CASSATSGDTDTQYF; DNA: TGTGCCAGCAGCGCGACTAGCGGAGACACAGATACGCAGTATTTT
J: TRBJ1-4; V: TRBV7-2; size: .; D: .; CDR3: CASSLGVSAPRGEKLFF; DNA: TGTGCCAGCAGCTTAGGTGTATCGGCACCTCGGGGTGAAAAACTGTTTTTT
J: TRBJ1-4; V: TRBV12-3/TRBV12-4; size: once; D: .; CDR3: CASSWDKDEKLFF; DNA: TGTGCCAGCAGTTGGGACAAAGATGAAAAACTGTTTTTT
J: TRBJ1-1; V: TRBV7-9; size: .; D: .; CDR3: CASSFRTDLEAFF; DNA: TGTGCCAGCAGCTTTAGGACAGATCTTGAAGCTTTCTTT
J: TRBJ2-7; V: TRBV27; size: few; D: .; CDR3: CASSSLVTGRHYEQYF; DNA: TGTGCCAGCAGTTCTCTCGTTACAGGGAGACATTACGAGCAGTACTTC
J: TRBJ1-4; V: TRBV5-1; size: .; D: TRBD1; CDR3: CASSLALDRTNEKLFF; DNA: TGCGCCAGCAGCTTGGCATTGGACAGGACTAATGAAAAACTGTTTTTT
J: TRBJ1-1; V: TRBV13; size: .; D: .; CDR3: CASSLGGVVGGAFF; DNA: TGTGCCAGCAGCTTAGGGGGAGTCGTCGGGGGAGCTTTCTTT
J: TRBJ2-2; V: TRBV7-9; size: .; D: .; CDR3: CAIMPDSPTGELFF; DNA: TGTGCCATAATGCCTGACAGTCCCACCGGGGAGCTGTTTTTT
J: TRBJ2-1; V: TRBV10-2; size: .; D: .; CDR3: CASSEQGSGNYGNEQFF; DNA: TGCGCCAGCAGTGAGCAAGGTTCAGGGAATTATGGCAATGAGCAGTTCTTC
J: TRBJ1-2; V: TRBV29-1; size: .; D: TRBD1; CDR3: CSVLRDSNYGYTF; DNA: TGCAGCGTTCTCAGGGACAGTAACTATGGCTACACCTTC
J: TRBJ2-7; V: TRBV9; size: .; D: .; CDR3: CASSVQGSSYEQYF; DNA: TGTGCCAGCAGCGTACAGGGGTCCTCCTACGAGCAGTACTTC
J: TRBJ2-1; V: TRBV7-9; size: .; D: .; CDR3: CASSFWAYTDSYNEQFF; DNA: TGTGCCAGCAGCTTTTGGGCGTACACCGACAGTTACAATGAGCAGTTCTTC
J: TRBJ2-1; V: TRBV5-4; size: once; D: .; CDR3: CASSRENEQFF; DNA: TGTGCCAGCAGTCGGGAGAATGAGCAGTTCTTC